Below are 6 T cell receptor beta chains sequenced from a single sample in a study of CD8 T cells in Susac syndrome. An amount of RNA that ranged from roughly 0.5 to 1 ug was reverse transcribed with random hexamers. TCRdb redid the calling of the immunoSEQ multiplex PCR reads with MiXCR, one entry per CDR3 protein. The sample includes tens of thousands of distinct CDR3 sequences, just under 95% seen only once; the top ten take more than 0.3%. The material sequenced was CD4+ T cells from PBMCs. Source of these receptors: a human donor with Susac syndrome.

The chain has TRBV7-9 and TRBJ1-4; maybe TRBD1 (6 bases). Germline CDR1 reads SEHNR; CDR2 reads FQNEAQ (reference sequence). The ends were cut back, 5 bases at V and 8 bases at J, with 15 bases in the middle. This CDR3 region has 14 residues. CDR3 coding DNA: TGTGCCAGCAGCCCCTACAGGGATGAGGAAAAACTGTTTTTT. Protein sequence: CASSPYRDEEKLFF. Looking up the rest from reference TRBV7-9 and TRBJ1-4 gives the full variable domain: DTGVSQNPRHKITKRGQNVTFRCDPISEHNRLYWYRQTLGQGPEFLTYFQNEAQLEKSRLLSDRFSAERPKGSFSTLEIQRTEQGDSAMYLCASSPYRDEEKLFFGSGTQLSVL.

The chain combines TRBV20-1 with TRBJ1-1; D gene uncertain. V shed 1 base and J shed 4 bases, with 10 bases lying between them. CDR1 DFQATT and CDR2 SNEGSKA come from the germline V gene (reference sequence). This CDR3 is 13 amino acids long. CDR3 protein: CSARAATGTEAFF. The CDR3 nucleotides are TGCAGTGCTAGAGCAGCGACGGGCACTGAAGCTTTCTTT.

A word on this clonotype: One end of the junction fails to match germline, which may point to a read error. The genes are TRBV20-1 and TRBJ2-1; tentative D call: TRBD2 (7 bases). CDR1 DFQATT and CDR2 SNEGSKA come from the germline V gene (reference sequence). The CDR3 runs 16 residues. The CDR3 DNA is TGCAGTGCCAGAGTCCGTACGGGGGGCCAATCGTATGAGCAGTTCTTC. Translating it yields CSARVRTGGQSYEQFF.

This chain joins TRBV30 and TRBJ2-2; no clear D. Trimming took 4 bases from V and 2 from J, leaving 8 bases between them. The CDR3 consists of 13 residues. CDR1 is GTSNPN and CDR2 is SVGIG in the germline V gene (reference sequence). Written as DNA, the CDR3 is TGTGCCTGGAAAACCACTAACACCGGGGAGCTGTTTTTT. Encoded protein: CAWKTTNTGELFF.

This chain connects TRBV3-1 to TRBJ2-7; D unresolved. The CDR3 loop spans 12 amino acids. Trimming removed 4 bases from V and 7 bases from J, with 11 bases in between. Per the germline V gene, CDR1 is LGHDT and CDR2 is YNNKEL (reference sequence). The CDR3 sequence: CASSPYGVEQYF. The CDR3 DNA follows: TGTGCCAGCAGCCCTTATGGGGTTGAGCAGTACTTC.

The J gene is TRBJ2-3, the V gene TRBV20-1; the match to TRBD2 covers 10 bases. J was trimmed by 2 bases and V by 0 bases; bases with no gene match: 11. CDR3 length equals 18 residues. The germline V gene has CDR1 DFQATT and CDR2 SNEGSKA (reference sequence). The CDR3 nucleotides are TGCAGTGCTAGAGATTTCGCCCTAGCGGGGGCCCACACAGATACGCAGTATTTT. Protein sequence: CSARDFALAGAHTDTQYF.